There are a few counts of the clone carrying this T cell receptor (beta chain). The antigen is undetermined. Trimming left V 6 bases short and J 4 bases short, with 14 bases between. The CDR3 extends over 15 amino acids. Germline CDR1 reads SGHKS; CDR2 reads YYEKEE (reference sequence). The data were obtained in a study of T cells after yellow fever vaccination. Study-wide context: Preparation used SMART-Seq v4 Ultra Low Input for the low-cell-number fractions.

Findings and limits, study-wide: Repertoires sorted by FACS could include abundant clonotypes that are contaminants from the bulk population.

Template switching with 5'RACE generated the TCR cDNA and added a universal primer site and UMIs. TCRdb re-derived calls from the 5' RACE reads in MiXCR, one entry per CDR3 protein. Of 450,000 to 600,000 distinct CDR3 sequences listed, roughly 12% are singletons. Sequencing was performed on PBMCs, taken on the day of the yellow fever booster vaccination. The rearrangement links TRBV5-5 to TRBJ2-6; D is undetermined. The origin of this receptor is a man aged 25-45 years who received the YFV17D yellow fever vaccine. The CDR3 nucleotides are TGTGCCAGCACCGCCTGGACGAACGGGGCCAACGTCCTGACTTTC. It yields the protein CASTAWTNGANVLTF.